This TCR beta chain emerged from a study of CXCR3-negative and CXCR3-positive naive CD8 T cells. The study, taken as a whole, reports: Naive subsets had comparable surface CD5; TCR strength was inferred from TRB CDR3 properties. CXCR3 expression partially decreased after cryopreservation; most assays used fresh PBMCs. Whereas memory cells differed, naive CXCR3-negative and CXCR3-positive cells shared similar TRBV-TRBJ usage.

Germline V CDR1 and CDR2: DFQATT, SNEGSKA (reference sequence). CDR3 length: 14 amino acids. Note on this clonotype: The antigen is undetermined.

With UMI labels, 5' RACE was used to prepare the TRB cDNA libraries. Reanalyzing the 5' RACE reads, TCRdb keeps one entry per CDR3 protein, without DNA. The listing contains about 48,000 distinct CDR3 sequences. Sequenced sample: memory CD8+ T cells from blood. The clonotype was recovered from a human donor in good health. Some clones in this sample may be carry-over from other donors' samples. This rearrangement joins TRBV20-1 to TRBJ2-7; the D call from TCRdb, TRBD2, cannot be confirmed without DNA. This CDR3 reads CSATGGEGTYEQYF.